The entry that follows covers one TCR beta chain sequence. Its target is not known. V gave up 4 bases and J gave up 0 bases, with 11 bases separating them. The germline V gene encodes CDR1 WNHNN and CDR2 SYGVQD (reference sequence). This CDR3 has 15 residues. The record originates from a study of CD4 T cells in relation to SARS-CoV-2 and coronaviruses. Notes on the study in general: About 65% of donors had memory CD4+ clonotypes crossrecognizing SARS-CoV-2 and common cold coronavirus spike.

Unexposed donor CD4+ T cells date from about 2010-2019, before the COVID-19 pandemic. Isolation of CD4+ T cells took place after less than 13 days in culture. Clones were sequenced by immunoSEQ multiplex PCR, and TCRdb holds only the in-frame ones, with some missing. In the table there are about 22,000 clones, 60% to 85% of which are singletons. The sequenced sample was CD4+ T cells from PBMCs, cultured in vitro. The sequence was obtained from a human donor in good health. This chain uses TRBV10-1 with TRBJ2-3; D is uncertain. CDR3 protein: CASSGTEGSTDTQYF. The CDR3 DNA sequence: TGCGCCAGCAGTGGAACAGAAGGGAGCACAGATACGCAGTATTTT.